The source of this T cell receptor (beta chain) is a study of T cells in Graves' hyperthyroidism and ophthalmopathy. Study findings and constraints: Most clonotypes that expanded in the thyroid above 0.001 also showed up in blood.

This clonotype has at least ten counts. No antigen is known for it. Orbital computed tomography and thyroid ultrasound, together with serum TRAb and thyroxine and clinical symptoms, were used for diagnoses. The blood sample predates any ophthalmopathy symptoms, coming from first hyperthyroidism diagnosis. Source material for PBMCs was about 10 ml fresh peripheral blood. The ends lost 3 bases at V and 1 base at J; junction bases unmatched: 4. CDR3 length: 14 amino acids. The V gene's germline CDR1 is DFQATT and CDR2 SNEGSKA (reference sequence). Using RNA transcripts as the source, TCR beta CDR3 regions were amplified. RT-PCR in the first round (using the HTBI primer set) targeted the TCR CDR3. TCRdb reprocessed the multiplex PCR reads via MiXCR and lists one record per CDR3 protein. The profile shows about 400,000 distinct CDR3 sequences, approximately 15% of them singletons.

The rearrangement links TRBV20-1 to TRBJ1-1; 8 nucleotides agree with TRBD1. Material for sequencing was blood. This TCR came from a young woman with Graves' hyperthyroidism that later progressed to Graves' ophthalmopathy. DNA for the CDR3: TGCAGTGCTAGCACCGGGACAGGGAACACTGAAGCTTTCTTT. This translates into CSASTGTGNTEAFF.